Each of the 4 T cell receptor beta chains below was sequenced from the same sample in a study of Graves' ophthalmopathy and Graves' hyperthyroidism. RNA transcripts were the source from which TCR beta CDR3 regions were amplified. An opening RT-PCR round employed HTBI primers and preceded a second-round multiplex PCR. TCRdb reanalysed the multiplex PCR reads using MiXCR and keeps one entry per CDR3 protein. The table lists about 160,000 distinct CDR3 sequences, around two fifths of them singletons. Source material: peripheral blood. These receptors were collected from a woman in her forties with Graves' ophthalmopathy.

The genes are TRBV12-3 or TRBV12-4 and TRBJ2-7; 11 nucleotides line up with TRBD1. The CDR3 has 15 amino acids. V shed 5 bases, J shed 3 bases, and the junction held 6 bases outside the gene matches. The CDR3 bases are TGTGCCAGCAGTCCCGGACAGGGGGCGGTCTACGAGCAGTACTTC. Protein product: CASSPGQGAVYEQYF.

This chain joins TRBV6-1 and TRBJ1-3; no reliable D call. V was cut by 7 bases and J by 0 bases, with 13 bases left in between. This CDR3 is 15 amino acids long. Germline CDR1 MNHNS, CDR2 SASEGT. CDR3 nucleotides: TGTGCCAGCACCCGGGGAGGTGGCTCTGGAAACACCATATATTTT. Amino acids: CASTRGGGSGNTIYF.

This clonotype occurred many times. For the CDR3, the DNA is TGTGCCAGTAGAAGACTCCTCCTAGGAGCCTATGGCTACACCTTC. This gives the protein CASRRLLLGAYGYTF. The chain is built from TRBV19 and TRBJ1-2; D gene unclear. Germline V gene lookup returns CDR1 LNHDA and CDR2 SQIVND (reference sequence). Between the trimmed V and J ends, which lost 6 bases and 4 bases, there was a span of 18 bases. This CDR3 contains 15 residues.

The rearrangement joins TRBV24-1 to TRBJ1-2; maybe TRBD1 (5 bases). CDR1 and CDR2 (germline): KGHDR, SFDVKD. Trimming took off 6 bases at V and 4 bases at J, with 14 bases between the two ends. This CDR3 has 14 amino acids. CDR3 loop: CATSPHYRSYGYTF. CDR3 sequence (DNA): TGTGCCACCAGTCCACATTACAGGTCCTATGGCTACACCTTC.